This is a list of T cell receptor beta chains from one sample in a study of Graves' ophthalmopathy and Graves' hyperthyroidism. In TCRdb, the multiplex PCR reads were re-called with MiXCR into one record per CDR3 protein. In the table there are hundreds of thousands of distinct CDR3 sequences, 35% to 50% of which are singletons. Sequenced material: peripheral blood. The source is an adult man with Graves' ophthalmopathy. Each CDR3 is given with its conserved first and last residue.

J gene,V gene,CDR3 protein
TRBJ1-1,TRBV7-2,CASSFGLARGASF
TRBJ1-2,TRBV7-9,CASSLRDRGRGYTF
TRBJ2-7,TRBV7-9,CASSLATTSEQYF
TRBJ2-7,TRBV7-9,CASGGQGSYEQCF
TRBJ2-7,TRBV13,CASSPGLGSEQYF
TRBJ1-3,TRBV7-9,CASSRRQASGNTIYF
TRBJ1-2,TRBV6-6,CASTEPTGRLTGYTF
TRBJ1-6,TRBV20-1,CSALGDRANSPLHF
TRBJ1-2,TRBV7-3,CASSLGPTQGNGYTF
TRBJ2-2,TRBV7-2,CASSLRLGTGELFF
TRBJ1-5,TRBV4-1,CASSLRDSQFDQPQHF
TRBJ1-3,TRBV9,CASSPTGTSGDTIYF
TRBJ2-2,TRBV7-9,CASGYSGAGELFF
TRBJ1-1,TRBV11-1,CASSSTSNTEAFF
TRBJ1-4,TRBV10-3,CAITLSEKLFF
TRBJ2-3,TRBV20-1,CSAIEGGTDTQYF
TRBJ2-5,TRBV5-1,CAWTRGGPQETQYF
TRBJ1-2,TRBV20-1,CSAQPADRVYGYTF
TRBJ1-5,TRBV9,CASSEGGQGSSNQPQHF
TRBJ2-7,TRBV7-6,CASSQAGQWGTYEQYF
TRBJ2-7,TRBV11-2,CASSLVYTSGAYEQYF
TRBJ1-5,TRBV12-3/TRBV12-4,CASSTLGDGSNQPQHF
TRBJ1-1,TRBV25-1,CAWTRQGATEAFF
TRBJ2-5,TRBV6-6,CASSSPGRDQETQYF
TRBJ1-2,TRBV9,CASSVSPKGDYGYTF
TRBJ2-2,TRBV5-1,CASILGTGNTGELFF
TRBJ1-6,TRBV4-3,CASSPGEAWNSPLHF
TRBJ2-7,TRBV2,CASSLSEGYPYEQYF